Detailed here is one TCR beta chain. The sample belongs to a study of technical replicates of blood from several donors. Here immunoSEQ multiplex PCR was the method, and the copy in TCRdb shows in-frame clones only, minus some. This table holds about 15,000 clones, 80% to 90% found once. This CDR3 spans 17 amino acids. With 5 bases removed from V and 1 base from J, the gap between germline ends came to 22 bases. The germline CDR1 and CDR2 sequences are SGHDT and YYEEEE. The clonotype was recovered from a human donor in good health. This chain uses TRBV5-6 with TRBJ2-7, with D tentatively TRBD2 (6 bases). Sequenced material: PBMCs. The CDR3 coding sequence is TGTGCCAGCAGTCTCGGGGTGCGGAGCGGGCCGTCCTACGAGCAGTACTTC. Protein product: CASSLGVRSGPSYEQYF.